The 14 T cell receptor beta chains in this list originate from one sample, sequenced in a study of somatic mutations in cytotoxic T cells in rheumatoid arthritis. Repertoires were generated with immunoSEQ multiplex PCR, while TCRdb's copy carries only in-frame clones and drops some. Among about 10,000 clones, over 75% were seen once, and the ten largest hold 20% to 25%. The specimen was CD8+ T cells sorted from blood. The receptors stem from a man aged 50-60 years in good health.

This chain uses TRBV7-9 with TRBJ2-1; TRBD2 matches 10 bases. The CDR3 totals 17 residues. J lost 4 bases, V lost 5 bases, and 11 bases had no gene match. From germline, CDR1 is SEHNR and CDR2 FQNEAQ (reference sequence). In DNA form, the CDR3 reads TGTGCCAGCAGCCAGTCTAGCGGGAGAATATCTTACAATGAGCAGTTCTTC. It encodes CASSQSSGRISYNEQFF.

This clone was detected a few times. The rearrangement links TRBV7-3 to TRBJ2-4; TRBD1 might be the D (6 bases). V was shortened by 3 bases and J by 0 bases, with 9 bases between the two germline ends. This CDR3 is built from 15 residues. Germline V gene data show CDR1 as SGHTA and CDR2 as FQGTGA. CDR3 DNA: TGTGCCAGCAGCTTTGGGGGCTTAGCCAAAAACATTCAGTACTTC. Translating it yields CASSFGGLAKNIQYF.

The chain is built from TRBV30 and TRBJ1-2; unclear D gene. Trimming took off 3 bases at V and 8 bases at J, with 16 bases between the two ends. CDR3 length: 13 amino acids. The germline V gene encodes CDR1 GTSNPN and CDR2 SVGIG (reference sequence). The CDR3 region is CAWSETGSGGYTF. CDR3 coding DNA: TGTGCCTGGAGCGAGACCGGAAGCGGAGGCTACACCTTC.

The chain joins TRBV9 to TRBJ2-7; 9 bases line up with TRBD2. The CDR3 runs 13 residues. Germline CDR1 and CDR2: SGDLS and YYNGEE. Trimming cost V 5 bases and J 0 bases; bases outside gene matches: 0. The DNA for the CDR3 is TGTGCCAGCAGTAGCGGGAGCTCCTACGAGCAGTACTTC. Its translation is CASSSGSSYEQYF. Variable domain in full (rest from reference TRBV9 and TRBJ2-7): DSGVTQTPKHLITATGQRVTLRCSPRSGDLSVYWYQQSLDQGLQFLIQYYNGEERAKGNILERFSAQQFPDLHSELNLSSLELGDSALYFCASSSGSSYEQYFGPGTRLTVT.

The chain carries TRBV27 and TRBJ2-3, with 8 bases identical to TRBD1. CDR3 length: 14 residues. J was trimmed by 2 bases and V by 5 bases; bases with no gene match: 3. Germline V gene sequence: CDR1 MNHEY, CDR2 SMNVEV (reference sequence). In DNA, the CDR3 is TGTGCCAGCAGTGGACAGGGCACCACAGATACGCAGTATTTT. Translated, it gives CASSGQGTTDTQYF.

The V and J genes are TRBV4-1 and TRBJ2-7, with a possible D match to TRBD1 (5 bases). CDR1 is MGHRA and CDR2 is YSYEKL in the germline V gene. Deletions cut 0 bases from V and 8 bases from J, with 17 bases between. This CDR3 is 15 amino acids long. The CDR3 DNA follows: TGCGCCAGCAGCCAAGATTTTGGGGCCCCCGGGCAGCAGTACTTC. It is translated as CASSQDFGAPGQQYF.

The gene calls are TRBV11-2 and TRBJ2-7; D unresolved. This CDR3 has 12 residues. The V and J ends lost 7 bases and 4 bases respectively, with 11 bases between them. Germline CDR1 reads SGHAT; CDR2 reads FQNNGV. Here the CDR3 DNA reads TGTGCCAGCACCTCCCCCCCGTACGAGCAGTACTTC. Its protein is CASTSPPYEQYF. Full variable domain (missing parts from reference TRBV11-2 and TRBJ2-7): EAGVAQSPRYKIIEKRQSVAFWCNPISGHATLYWYQQILGQGPKLLIQFQNNGVVDDSQLPKDRFSAERLKGVDSTLKIQPAKLEDSAVYLCASTSPPYEQYFGPGTRLTVT.

This chain joins TRBV19 and TRBJ2-7; 8 bases agree with TRBD2. CDR3 length: 15 residues. CDR1 LNHDA and CDR2 SQIVND come from the germline V gene (reference sequence). The V gene end was trimmed by 4 bases and the J gene end by 5 bases; junction bases not matched to a gene: 10. Here the CDR3 reads CASSNYIAGWDEQYF. The CDR3 DNA is TGTGCCAGTAGTAACTATATAGCGGGATGGGACGAGCAGTACTTC.

This clone was detected only once. The chain employs TRBV19 and TRBJ1-5; D is perhaps TRBD1 (5 bases). The CDR3 sequence is 14 residues long. Germline V gene lookup returns CDR1 LNHDA and CDR2 SQIVND (reference sequence). Trimming cost V 3 bases and J 3 bases, with 9 bases left between them. The CDR3 spells CASSIRDYNQPQHF. The CDR3 DNA reads TGTGCCAGTAGTATTAGGGACTACAATCAGCCCCAGCATTTT. The entire variable domain, with the rest obtained from reference TRBV19 and TRBJ1-5, is as follows: DGGITQSPKYLFRKEGQNVTLSCEQNLNHDAMYWYRQDPGQGLRLIYYSQIVNDFQKGDIAEGYSVSREKKESFPLTVTSAQKNPTAFYLCASSIRDYNQPQHFGDGTRLSIL.

This clone was detected once. V gene TRBV11-2 combines with J gene TRBJ2-7; 7 bases are a match to TRBD1. The CDR3 loop spans 16 amino acids. The germline V gene encodes CDR1 SGHAT and CDR2 FQNNGV. The ends lost 4 bases at V and 6 bases at J; junction bases unmatched: 15. CDR3 coding DNA: TGTGCCAGCAGCTCATACCGGGACAGCGACCCATTCGAGCAGTACTTC. This codes for CASSSYRDSDPFEQYF. The entire variable domain, with the rest obtained from reference TRBV11-2 and TRBJ2-7, is as follows: EAGVAQSPRYKIIEKRQSVAFWCNPISGHATLYWYQQILGQGPKLLIQFQNNGVVDDSQLPKDRFSAERLKGVDSTLKIQPAKLEDSAVYLCASSSYRDSDPFEQYFGPGTRLTVT.

The genes are TRBV2 and TRBJ2-7, with 12 bases lining up with TRBD2. This CDR3 is built from 13 residues. Germline trimming cut 9 bases from V and 2 bases from J; bases unmatched to any gene: 2. Germline V gives CDR1 SNHLY, CDR2 FYNNEI. The DNA of the CDR3 is TGTGCCAGTTCTAGCGGGAGGGCCTACGAGCAGTACTTC. It specifies CASSSGRAYEQYF. The full variable domain, with the rest looked up from reference TRBV2 and TRBJ2-7, is EPEVTQTPSHQVTQMGQEVILRCVPISNHLYFYWYRQILGQKVEFLVSFYNNEISEKSEIFDDQFSVERPDGSNFTLKIRSTKLEDSAMYFCASSSGRAYEQYFGPGTRLTVT.

The chain combines TRBV6-1 with TRBJ2-4; 8 bases are a match to TRBD1. Germline V gene lookup returns CDR1 MNHNS and CDR2 SASEGT. The CDR3 length is 15 residues. The J segment lost 6 bases and the V segment lost 3 bases, leaving 7 bases of the junction unmatched. In DNA form, the CDR3 reads TGTGCCAGCAGTGACCTGGACAGGGTGGGAAACATTCAGTACTTC. Encoded protein: CASSDLDRVGNIQYF.

The chain recombines TRBV28 with TRBJ1-4, with a tentative D call TRBD1 (5 bases). V gave up 7 bases and J gave up 2 bases, with 20 bases separating them. This CDR3 has 17 residues. CDR1 MDHEN and CDR2 SYDVKM come from the germline V gene. CDR3 loop: CASTNWSFKGTNEKLFF. The CDR3, as DNA: TGTGCCAGCACGAATTGGAGCTTTAAGGGGACTAATGAAAAACTGTTTTTT.

CDR3 sequence (DNA): TGCAGCGTAGGACTAGCGGGAGAATTGTTTGAGCAGTTCTTC. Residues: CSVGLAGELFEQFF. The chain uses TRBV29-1 and TRBJ2-1; 13 bases match TRBD2. The CDR3 has 14 residues. CDR1 and CDR2 (germline): SQVTM, ANQGSEA. Germline trimming cut 6 bases from V and 9 bases from J; bases unmatched to any gene: 8.